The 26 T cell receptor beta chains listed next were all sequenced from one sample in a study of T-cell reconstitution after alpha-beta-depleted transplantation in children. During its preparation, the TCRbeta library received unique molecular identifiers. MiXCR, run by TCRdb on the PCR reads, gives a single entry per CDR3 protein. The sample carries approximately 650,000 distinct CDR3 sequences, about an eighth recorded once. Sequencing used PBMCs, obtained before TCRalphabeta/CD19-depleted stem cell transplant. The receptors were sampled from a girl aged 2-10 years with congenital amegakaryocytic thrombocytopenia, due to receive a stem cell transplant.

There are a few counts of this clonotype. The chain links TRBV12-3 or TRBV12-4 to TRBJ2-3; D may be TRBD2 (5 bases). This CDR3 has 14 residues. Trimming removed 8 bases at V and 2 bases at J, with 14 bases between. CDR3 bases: TGTGCCAGCGGCCATCGAGGGCCCACAGATACGCAGTATTTT. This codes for CASGHRGPTDTQYF.

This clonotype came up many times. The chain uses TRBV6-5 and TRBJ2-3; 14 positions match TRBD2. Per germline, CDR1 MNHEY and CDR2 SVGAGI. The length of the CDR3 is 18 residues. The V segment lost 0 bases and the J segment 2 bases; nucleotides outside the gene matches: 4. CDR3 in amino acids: CASSYSTSGRASTDTQYF. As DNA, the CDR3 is TGTGCCAGCAGTTACTCGACTAGCGGGAGGGCCTCCACAGATACGCAGTATTTT.

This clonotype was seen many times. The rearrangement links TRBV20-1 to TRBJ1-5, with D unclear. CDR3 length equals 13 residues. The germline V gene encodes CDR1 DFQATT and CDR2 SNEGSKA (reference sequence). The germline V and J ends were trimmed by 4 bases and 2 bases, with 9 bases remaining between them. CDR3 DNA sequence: TGCAGTGCTATGTCGTCGGGCAATCAGCCCCAGCATTTT. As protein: CSAMSSGNQPQHF.

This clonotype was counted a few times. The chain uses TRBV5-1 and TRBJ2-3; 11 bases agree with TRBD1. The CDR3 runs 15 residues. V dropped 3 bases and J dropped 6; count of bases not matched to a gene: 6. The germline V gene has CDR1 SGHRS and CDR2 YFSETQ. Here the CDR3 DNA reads TGCGCCAGCAGCTCAGGACAGGGGGCCAGGGATACGCAGTATTTT. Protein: CASSSGQGARDTQYF. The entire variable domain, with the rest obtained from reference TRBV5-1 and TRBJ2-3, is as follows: KAGVTQTPRYLIKTRGQQVTLSCSPISGHRSVSWYQQTPGQGLQFLFEYFSETQRNKGNFPGRFSGRQFSNSRSEMNVSTLELGDSALYLCASSSGQGARDTQYFGPGTRLTVL.

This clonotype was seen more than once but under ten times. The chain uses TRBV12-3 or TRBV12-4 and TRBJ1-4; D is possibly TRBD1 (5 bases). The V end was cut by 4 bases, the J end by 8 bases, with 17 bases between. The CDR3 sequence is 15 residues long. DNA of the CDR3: TGTGCCAGCAGTTCCCCCACGGGGGAGGAGGAAAAACTGTTTTTT. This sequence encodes CASSSPTGEEEKLFF.

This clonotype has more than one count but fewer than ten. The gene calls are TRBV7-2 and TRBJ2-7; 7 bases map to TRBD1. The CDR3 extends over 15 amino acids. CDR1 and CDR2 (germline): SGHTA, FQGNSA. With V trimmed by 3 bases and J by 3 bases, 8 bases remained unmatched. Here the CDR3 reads CASSLDQGVLYEQYF. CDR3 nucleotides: TGTGCCAGCAGCTTGGATCAGGGGGTCCTCTACGAGCAGTACTTC.

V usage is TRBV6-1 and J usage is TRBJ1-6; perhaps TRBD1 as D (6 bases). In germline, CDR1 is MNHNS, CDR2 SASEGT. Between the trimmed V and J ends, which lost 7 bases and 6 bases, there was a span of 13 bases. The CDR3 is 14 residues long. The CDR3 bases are TGTGCCAGCACCAGGGGACGGATTAATTCACCCCTCCACTTT. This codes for CASTRGRINSPLHF.

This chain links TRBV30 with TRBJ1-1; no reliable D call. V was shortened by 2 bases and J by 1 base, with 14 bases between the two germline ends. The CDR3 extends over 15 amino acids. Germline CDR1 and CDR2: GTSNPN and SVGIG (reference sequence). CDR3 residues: CAWSRSAASNTEAFF. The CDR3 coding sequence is TGTGCCTGGAGTCGGTCGGCGGCGTCGAACACTGAAGCTTTCTTT.

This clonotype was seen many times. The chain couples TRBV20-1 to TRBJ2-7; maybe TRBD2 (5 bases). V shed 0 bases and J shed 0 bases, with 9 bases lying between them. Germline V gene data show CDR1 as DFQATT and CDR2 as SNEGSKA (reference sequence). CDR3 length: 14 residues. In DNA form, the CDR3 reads TGCAGTGCTAGAGAGGTAGGACTCTCCTACGAGCAGTACTTC. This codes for CSAREVGLSYEQYF.

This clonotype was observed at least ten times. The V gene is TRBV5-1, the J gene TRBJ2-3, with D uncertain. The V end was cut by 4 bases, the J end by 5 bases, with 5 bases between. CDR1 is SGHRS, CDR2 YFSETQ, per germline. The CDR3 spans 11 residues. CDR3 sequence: CASSIGDTQYF. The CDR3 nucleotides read TGCGCCAGCAGCATCGGAGATACGCAGTATTTT.

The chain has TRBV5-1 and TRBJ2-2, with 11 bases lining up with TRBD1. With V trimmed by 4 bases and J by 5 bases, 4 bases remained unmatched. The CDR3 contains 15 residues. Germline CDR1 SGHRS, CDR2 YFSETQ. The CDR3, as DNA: TGCGCCAGCAGCCCCGGGACAGGGGGTACCGGGGAGCTGTTTTTT. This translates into CASSPGTGGTGELFF.

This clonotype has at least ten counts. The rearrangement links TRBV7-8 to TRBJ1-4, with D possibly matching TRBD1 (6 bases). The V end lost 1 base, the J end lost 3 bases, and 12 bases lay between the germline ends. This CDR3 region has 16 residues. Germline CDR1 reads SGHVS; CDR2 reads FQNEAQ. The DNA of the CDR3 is TGTGCCAGCAGCTTAGAACAGGGACAAGCTAATGAAAAACTGTTTTTT. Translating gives CASSLEQGQANEKLFF.

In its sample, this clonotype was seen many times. The CDR3 loop is CASSDPGTLDEQFF. CDR3 nucleotides: TGTGCCAGCAGTGACCCAGGGACCTTGGATGAGCAGTTCTTC. The chain is built from TRBV25-1 and TRBJ2-1; D tentatively reads TRBD1 or TRBD2 (5 bases each). This CDR3 region has 14 residues. Germline assignment: CDR1 MGHDK and CDR2 SYGVNS. V was shortened by 3 bases and J by 8 bases, with 14 bases between the two germline ends.

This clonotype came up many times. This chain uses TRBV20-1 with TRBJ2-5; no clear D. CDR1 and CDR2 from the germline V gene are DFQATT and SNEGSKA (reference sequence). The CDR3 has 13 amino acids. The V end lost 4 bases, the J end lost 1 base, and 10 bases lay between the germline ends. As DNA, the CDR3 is TGCAGTGCTATTCAACGGATCCAAGAGACCCAGTACTTC. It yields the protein CSAIQRIQETQYF.

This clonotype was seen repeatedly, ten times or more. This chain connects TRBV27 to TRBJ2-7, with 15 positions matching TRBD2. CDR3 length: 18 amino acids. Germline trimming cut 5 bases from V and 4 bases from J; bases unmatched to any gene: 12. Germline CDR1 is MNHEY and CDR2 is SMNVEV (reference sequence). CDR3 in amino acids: CASSPGLAGGPMGYEQYF. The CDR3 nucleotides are TGTGCCAGCAGTCCGGGACTAGCGGGAGGCCCTATGGGGTACGAGCAGTACTTC.

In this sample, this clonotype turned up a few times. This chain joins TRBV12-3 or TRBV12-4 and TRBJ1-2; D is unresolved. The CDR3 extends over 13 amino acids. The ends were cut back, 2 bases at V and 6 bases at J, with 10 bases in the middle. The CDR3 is CASSLWGGDGYTF. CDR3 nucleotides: TGTGCCAGCAGTTTATGGGGTGGGGATGGCTACACCTTC.

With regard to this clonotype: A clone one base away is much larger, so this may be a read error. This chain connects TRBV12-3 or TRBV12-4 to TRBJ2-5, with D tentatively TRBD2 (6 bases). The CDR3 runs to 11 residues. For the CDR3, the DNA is TGTGCCAGCTCCATTCGGGGGACCCACTACTTC. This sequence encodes CASSIRGTHYF.

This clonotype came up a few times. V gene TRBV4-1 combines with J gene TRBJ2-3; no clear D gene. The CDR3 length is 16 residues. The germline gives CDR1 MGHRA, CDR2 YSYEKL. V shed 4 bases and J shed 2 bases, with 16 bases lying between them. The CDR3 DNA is TGCGCCAGCAGCCCCGGGTGGTGGCGGACCACAGATACGCAGTATTTT. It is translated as CASSPGWWRTTDTQYF.

CDR3 bases: TGTGCCAGCAACCCGGGAAGCGGGAGGCTCGAGGGGCAGCAGTTCTTC. Protein: CASNPGSGRLEGQQFF. V and J are TRBV28 and TRBJ2-1; 9 bases fit TRBD2. V shed 7 bases, J shed 11 bases, and the junction held 18 bases outside the gene matches. This CDR3 is 16 amino acids long. CDR1 and CDR2 (germline): MDHEN, SYDVKM.

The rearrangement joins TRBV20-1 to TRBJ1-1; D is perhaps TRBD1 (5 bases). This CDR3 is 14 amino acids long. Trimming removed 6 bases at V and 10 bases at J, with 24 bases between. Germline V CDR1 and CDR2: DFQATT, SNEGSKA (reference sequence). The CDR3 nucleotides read TGCAGTGCCGAGATTGAAGGGGAGGCTAGGAGAGCTTTCTTT. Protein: CSAEIEGEARRAFF.

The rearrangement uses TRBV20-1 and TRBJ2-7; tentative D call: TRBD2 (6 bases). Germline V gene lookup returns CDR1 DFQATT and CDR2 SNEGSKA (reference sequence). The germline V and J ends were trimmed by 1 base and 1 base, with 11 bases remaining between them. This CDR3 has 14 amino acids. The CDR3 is CSARVLGSSYEQYF. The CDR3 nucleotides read TGCAGTGCTAGAGTCCTCGGGAGTTCCTACGAGCAGTACTTC.

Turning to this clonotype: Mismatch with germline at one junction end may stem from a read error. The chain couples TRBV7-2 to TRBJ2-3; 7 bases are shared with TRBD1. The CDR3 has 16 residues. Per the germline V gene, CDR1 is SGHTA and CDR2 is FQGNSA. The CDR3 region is CASSVAMDRLTDTQYF. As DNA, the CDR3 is TGTGCCAGCAGCGTAGCCATGGACAGGTTGACAGATACGCAGTATTTT. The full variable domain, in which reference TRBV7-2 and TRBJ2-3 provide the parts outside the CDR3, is GAGVSQSPSNKVTEKGKDVELRCDPISGHTALYWYRQSLGQGLEFLIYFQGNSAPDKSGLPSDRFSAERTGGSVSTLTIQRTQQEDSAVYLCASSVAMDRLTDTQYFGPGTRLTVL.

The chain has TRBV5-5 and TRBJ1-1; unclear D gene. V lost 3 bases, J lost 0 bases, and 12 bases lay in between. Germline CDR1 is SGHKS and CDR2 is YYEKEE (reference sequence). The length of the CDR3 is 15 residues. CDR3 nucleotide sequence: TGTGCCAGCAGCTCGGGGTTGGGGTTGAACACTGAAGCTTTCTTT. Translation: CASSSGLGLNTEAFF.

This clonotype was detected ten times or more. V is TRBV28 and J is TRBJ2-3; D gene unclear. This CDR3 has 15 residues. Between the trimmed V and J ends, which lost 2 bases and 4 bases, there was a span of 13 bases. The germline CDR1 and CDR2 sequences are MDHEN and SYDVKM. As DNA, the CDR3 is TGTGCCAGCAGTTTAGGCTTTTTAAGGGCAGATACGCAGTATTTT. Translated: CASSLGFLRADTQYF.

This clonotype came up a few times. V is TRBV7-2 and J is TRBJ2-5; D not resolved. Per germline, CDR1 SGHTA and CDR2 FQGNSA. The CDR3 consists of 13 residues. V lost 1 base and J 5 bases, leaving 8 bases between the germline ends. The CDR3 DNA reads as TGTGCCAGCAGCTTAGTACGATGGGAGACCCAGTACTTC. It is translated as CASSLVRWETQYF.

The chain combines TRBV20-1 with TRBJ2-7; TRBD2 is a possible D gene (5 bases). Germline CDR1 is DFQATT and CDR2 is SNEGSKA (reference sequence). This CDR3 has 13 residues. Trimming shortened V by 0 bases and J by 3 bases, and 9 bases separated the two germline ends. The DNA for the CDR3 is TGCAGTGCTAGAGATCAAGCGGACTACGAGCAGTACTTC. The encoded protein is CSARDQADYEQYF.